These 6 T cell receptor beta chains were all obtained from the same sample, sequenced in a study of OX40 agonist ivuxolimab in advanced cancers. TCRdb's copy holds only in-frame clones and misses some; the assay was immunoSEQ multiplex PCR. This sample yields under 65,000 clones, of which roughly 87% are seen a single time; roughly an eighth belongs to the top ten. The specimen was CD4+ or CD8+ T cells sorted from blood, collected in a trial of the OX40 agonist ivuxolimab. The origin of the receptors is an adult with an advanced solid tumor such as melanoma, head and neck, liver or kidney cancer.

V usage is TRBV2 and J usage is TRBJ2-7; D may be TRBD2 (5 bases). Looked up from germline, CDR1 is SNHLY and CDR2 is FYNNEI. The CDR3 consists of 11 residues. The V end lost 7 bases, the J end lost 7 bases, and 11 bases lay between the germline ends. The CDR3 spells CASKVSGEQYV. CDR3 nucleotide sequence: TGTGCCAGCAAGGTTTCGGGGGAGCAGTACGTC.

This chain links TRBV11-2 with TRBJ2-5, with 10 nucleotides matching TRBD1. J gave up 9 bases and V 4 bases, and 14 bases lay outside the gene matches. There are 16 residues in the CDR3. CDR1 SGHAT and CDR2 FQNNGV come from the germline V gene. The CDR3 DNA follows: TGTGCCAGCAGCTCCGCCCTGACAGGGGGCTGGGGGGCCCAGTACTTC. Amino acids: CASSSALTGGWGAQYF.

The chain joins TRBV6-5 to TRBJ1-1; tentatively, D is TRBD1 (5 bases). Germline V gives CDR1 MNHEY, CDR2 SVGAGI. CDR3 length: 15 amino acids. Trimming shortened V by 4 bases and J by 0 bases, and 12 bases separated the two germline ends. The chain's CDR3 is CASSSGGFMNTEAFF. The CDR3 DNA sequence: TGTGCCAGCAGTTCGGGGGGGTTCATGAACACTGAAGCTTTCTTT.

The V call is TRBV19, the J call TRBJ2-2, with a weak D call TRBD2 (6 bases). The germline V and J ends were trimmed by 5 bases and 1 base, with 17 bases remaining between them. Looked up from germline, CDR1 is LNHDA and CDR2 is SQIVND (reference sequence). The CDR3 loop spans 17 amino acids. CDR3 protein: CASSHPRGSENTGELFF. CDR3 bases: TGTGCCAGTAGTCACCCGCGGGGTAGCGAGAACACCGGGGAGCTGTTTTTT.

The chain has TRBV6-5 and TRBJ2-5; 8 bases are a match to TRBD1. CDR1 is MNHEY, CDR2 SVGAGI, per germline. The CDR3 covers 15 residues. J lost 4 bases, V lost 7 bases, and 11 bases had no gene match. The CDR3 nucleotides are TGTGCCAGCACGGGCACAGGGGGAAGCGGAGAGACCCAGTACTTC. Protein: CASTGTGGSGETQYF.

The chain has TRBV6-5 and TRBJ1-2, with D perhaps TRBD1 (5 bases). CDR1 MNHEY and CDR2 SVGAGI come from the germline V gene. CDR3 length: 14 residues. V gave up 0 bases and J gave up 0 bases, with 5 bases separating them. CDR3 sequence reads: CASSYSTANYGYTF. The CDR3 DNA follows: TGTGCCAGCAGTTACTCGACAGCTAACTATGGCTACACCTTC.